These 8 T cell receptor beta chains came from one sample sequenced in a study of response to subunit inactivated influenza vaccine. TCRdb ran MiXCR on the RT-PCR reads and lists one entry per CDR3 protein. The sample yields about 830,000 distinct CDR3 sequences, around 20% seen once. The specimen was PBMCs from blood, collected 5 days after vaccination. Source of these receptors: a man between 50 and 59 years old who received an inactivated influenza vaccine.

CDR3 sequence: CSAKRGTSGSNEQFF. CDR3 DNA sequence: TGCAGTGCTAAGAGGGGGACTAGCGGGAGCAATGAGCAGTTCTTC. The V and J genes are TRBV20-1 and TRBJ2-1; 14 nucleotides match TRBD2. The CDR3 has 15 amino acids. From germline, CDR1 is DFQATT and CDR2 SNEGSKA (reference sequence). The trim removed 4 bases at V and 6 bases at J, leaving 5 bases unmatched.

This clonotype has a count of ten or more. At one end the junction does not follow the germline gene, possibly because of a read error. This chain connects TRBV7-2 to TRBJ2-5; 10 nucleotides align to TRBD2. Germline CDR1 and CDR2: SGHTA and FQGNSA. The CDR3 consists of 15 residues. CDR3 nucleotides: TGTGCCAGCACCTTAGCGGGAGGCCCCTTTGAGACCCAGTACTTC. Its protein product is CASTLAGGPFETQYF.

The sample holds a few counts of this clonotype. A junction boundary mismatches the germline segment, possibly from a read error. This chain connects TRBV7-9 to TRBJ2-5, with D uncertain. Per the germline V gene, CDR1 is SEHNR and CDR2 is FQNEAQ (reference sequence). This CDR3 spans 13 amino acids. This CDR3 is CAGSPPEQETQYF. The CDR3 region has the DNA TGTGCCGGCAGCCCACCCGAACAAGAGACCCAGTACTTC.

This clonotype was counted many times. The chain couples TRBV20-1 to TRBJ1-3, with unresolved D. CDR1 is DFQATT, CDR2 SNEGSKA, per germline (reference sequence). The CDR3 spans 13 residues. V gave up 4 bases and J gave up 3 bases, with 10 bases separating them. The CDR3 nucleotides are TGCAGTGCTATTAGGGAGGGTGGAAACACCATATATTTT. Encoded protein: CSAIREGGNTIYF.

In the case of this clonotype: Germline and junction disagree at one end, which may indicate a read error. J is TRBJ1-1 and V is TRBV6-5; unclear D gene. CDR1 and CDR2 from the germline V gene are MNHEY and SVGAGI. CDR3 size: 13 residues. CDR3 nucleotide sequence: TGTGGCAGCAGTTACAGTCTCCTCGGGGAAGCTTTCTTT. Protein: CGSSYSLLGEAFF.

J is TRBJ1-6 and V is TRBV5-1; 7 bases line up with TRBD1. The CDR3 extends over 16 amino acids. CDR1 SGHRS and CDR2 YFSETQ come from the germline V gene. The junction had 9 bases not matched to a gene; V was cut back by 0 bases and J by 9 bases. The CDR3: CASSLVSGTAVSPLHF. The CDR3 coding sequence is TGCGCCAGCAGCTTGGTGTCCGGGACAGCCGTTTCACCCCTCCACTTT. Complete variable domain (other parts from reference TRBV5-1 and TRBJ1-6): KAGVTQTPRYLIKTRGQQVTLSCSPISGHRSVSWYQQTPGQGLQFLFEYFSETQRNKGNFPGRFSGRQFSNSRSEMNVSTLELGDSALYLCASSLVSGTAVSPLHFGNGTRLTVT.

This clonotype was seen more than once but under ten times. This chain links TRBV24-1 with TRBJ2-3; the D is unclear. V was cut by 5 bases and J by 6 bases, with 14 bases left in between. Germline V gene sequence: CDR1 KGHDR, CDR2 SFDVKD. The CDR3 has 14 amino acids. CDR3 DNA sequence: TGTGCCACCAGTGTTGCGCGGAGTTCGGATACGCAGTATTTT. This gives the protein CATSVARSSDTQYF.

The genes are TRBV7-9 and TRBJ2-7; the D gene is possibly TRBD2 (8 bases). V lost 5 bases, J lost 4 bases, and 18 bases lay in between. The CDR3 is 15 amino acids. Germline assignment: CDR1 SEHNR and CDR2 FQNEAQ (reference sequence). This CDR3 reads CASSGNSGTVYEQYF. The CDR3 DNA follows: TGTGCCAGCAGCGGCAATAGCGGGACAGTTTACGAGCAGTACTTC.